This T cell receptor (beta chain) came from a study of T-cell reconstitution after alpha-beta-depleted transplantation in children. There are 13 residues in the CDR3. The germline V and J ends were trimmed by 3 bases and 4 bases, with 9 bases remaining between them. Germline lookup yields CDR1 MNHEY and CDR2 SVGAGI. For TCRbeta, the library was prepared with unique molecular identifiers. From the PCR reads, TCRdb called clonotypes with MiXCR, one entry per CDR3 protein. The table lists 600,000 or so distinct CDR3 sequences, more than 20% of them singletons. Study outcomes and limitations: Surviving thymic progenitors and recipient T cells were the source of high TCRbeta diversity at day 60 in some patients. Diversity and T-cell counts at one year after transplant derived mostly from new T cells. About two months after transplant, alpha-beta T cells reportedly came from several hundred expanded graft clones.

The sample holds many counts of this clonotype. The antigen is unknown. The V call is TRBV6-5, the J call TRBJ1-2; tentative D call: TRBD1 (5 bases). This TCR was sampled from a boy under two years old who had a stem cell transplant for acute myeloid leukemia, so the T cells may come from the graft donor. The sequences come from PBMCs, mostly from graft donor cells, collected 360 days after TCRalphabeta/CD19-depleted stem cell transplant. The chain's CDR3 is CASSYLGAYGYTF. The CDR3 nucleotides are TGTGCCAGCAGTTATCTAGGGGCCTATGGCTACACCTTC.